This T cell receptor (beta chain) emerged from a study of blood T cells in healthy people across ages. Deletions cut 4 bases from V and 8 bases from J, with 22 bases between. This CDR3 region has 16 residues. The V gene's germline CDR1 is SGHTS and CDR2 YDEGEE. Extracted total RNA amounted to at least 6 micrograms for each sample. This clonotype was counted only a few times. A sample-barcoded 5' primer and a J-beta primer mix were used in a second PCR of roughly 6 to 11 cycles. A tag from a template-switch adaptor with 12 random nucleotides marked each cDNA molecule. MiXCR was run by TCRdb on the 5' RACE reads, yielding one entry per CDR3 protein. The sample holds about 720,000 distinct CDR3 sequences, approximately 21% seen once.

The clonotype originates from a man between 65 and 80 years old in good health. Sequencing was done on a sample of blood. J is TRBJ2-4 and V is TRBV5-8; D is possibly TRBD2 (6 bases). The CDR3 loop is CASSRDSGTRGDIQYF. The CDR3 DNA follows: TGTGCCAGCAGCAGGGACTCCGGGACGCGCGGAGACATTCAGTACTTC.